The 16 T cell receptor beta chains below come from one sample, sequenced in a study of read filtering for tumor transcriptome and immune sequencing. Molecular barcoded adaptors covering alpha/delta and beta/gamma chains were used on around 400 ng RNA. Each CDR3 protein is one row after TCRdb ran MiXCR on the reads. The sample shows tens of thousands of distinct CDR3 sequences, approximately 13% of them seen only once. Sequencing used a population of CD138-negative cells sorted from bone marrow. The receptors were gathered from a donor over 35 with multiple myeloma.

The chain has TRBV9 and TRBJ2-5; D may be TRBD2 (6 bases). The CDR3 is 14 amino acids. CDR1 is SGDLS and CDR2 is YYNGEE in the germline V gene. Between the trimmed V and J ends, which lost 0 bases and 5 bases, there was a span of 11 bases. CDR3 DNA sequence: TGTGCCAGCAGCGTAGTTGGAGGGCTTGAGACCCAGTACTTC. This codes for CASSVVGGLETQYF.

This clonotype was recorded many times. The CDR3 here is CSGLTGGERTGELFF. As DNA, the CDR3 is TGCAGCGGCCTGACGGGCGGGGAACGCACCGGGGAGCTGTTTTTT. This chain joins TRBV29-1 and TRBJ2-2; a weak D match, TRBD2 (6 bases). There are 15 residues in the CDR3. Trimming cost V 7 bases and J 4 bases, with 19 bases left between them. Germline V gives CDR1 SQVTM, CDR2 ANQGSEA.

Many counts were recorded for this clonotype. The rearrangement links TRBV7-9 to TRBJ1-1, with D possibly TRBD1 on 5 matching bases. V shed 4 bases and J shed 4 bases, with 13 bases lying between them. Germline V gene data show CDR1 as SEHNR and CDR2 as FQNEAQ (reference sequence). This CDR3 contains 14 residues. CDR3 in amino acids: CASSSPGGSTEAFF. Here the CDR3 DNA reads TGTGCCAGCAGCTCCCCGGGGGGGAGCACTGAAGCTTTCTTT.

This clonotype was observed a few times. A much larger clone differs by one base, so this may be a read error. This chain links TRBV20-1 with TRBJ2-1, with TRBD2 matching over 10 bases. Germline CDR1 is DFQATT and CDR2 is SNEGSKA (reference sequence). This CDR3 is 18 amino acids long. The CDR3 nucleotides are TGCAGTGCTAGTTTTCGGGCTAGCGGGAGCCTCTCCCACAATGAGCAGTTCTTC. Translated: CSASFRASGSLSHNEQFF.

This clonotype has ten or more counts. The chain has TRBV20-1 and TRBJ2-1, with 10 positions matching TRBD2. CDR3 length equals 16 residues. Germline values: CDR1 DFQATT, CDR2 SNEGSKA (reference sequence). Trimming cost V 1 base and J 6 bases; bases outside gene matches: 9. CDR3 in amino acids: CSARGLTGLAVNEQFF. Here the CDR3 DNA reads TGCAGTGCTAGAGGATTGACAGGACTAGCGGTCAATGAGCAGTTCTTC.

The rearrangement joins TRBV29-1 to TRBJ1-2, with 8 positions matching TRBD1. CDR3 length: 13 residues. V gave up 5 bases and J gave up 8 bases; unmatched junction bases: 10. Germline loops: CDR1 SQVTM, CDR2 ANQGSEA. The CDR3 DNA sequence: TGCAGCGTTAGCCACCCGACAGGGGAAGGCTACACCTTC. Translated: CSVSHPTGEGYTF.

This clonotype was seen ten or more times. The V call is TRBV6-2 or TRBV6-3, the J call TRBJ2-7, with a weak D call TRBD2 (5 bases). The CDR3 length is 14 residues. Per germline, CDR1 MNHEY and CDR2 SVGEGT. V gave up 7 bases and J gave up 6 bases, with 19 bases separating them. In DNA form, the CDR3 reads TGTGCCAGCAATTCAGCGGCCCCTACTTCCGAGCAGTACTTC. Translation: CASNSAAPTSEQYF.

This clonotype was seen at least ten times. CDR3 sequence reads: CASRPPGTANTEAFF. The CDR3 nucleotides read TGTGCCAGCAGGCCTCCTGGGACAGCGAACACTGAAGCTTTCTTT. The rearrangement uses TRBV6-1 and TRBJ1-1; 7 bases agree with TRBD1. The CDR3 has 15 amino acids. With V trimmed by 6 bases and J by 1 base, 8 bases remained unmatched. Germline assignment: CDR1 MNHNS and CDR2 SASEGT.

This clonotype was detected only a few times. The V gene is TRBV6-5, the J gene TRBJ2-1; TRBD2 matches at 13 bases. Germline-derived CDR1 and CDR2 are MNHEY and SVGAGI. CDR3 length: 16 residues. V shed 4 bases, J shed 6 bases, and the junction held 6 bases outside the gene matches. The CDR3 DNA follows: TGTGCCAGCAGTTCCTACGGGACTAGCGGGGTCAATGAGCAGTTCTTC. Amino acid sequence: CASSSYGTSGVNEQFF.

In this sample, this clonotype turned up many times. This chain joins TRBV4-1 and TRBJ2-2; TRBD2 matches at 12 bases. This CDR3 spans 18 amino acids. Per the germline V gene, CDR1 is MGHRA and CDR2 is YSYEKL. The trim removed 4 bases at V and 2 bases at J, leaving 8 bases unmatched. The CDR3 loop is CASSLTTSGRSNTGELFF. For the CDR3, the DNA is TGCGCCAGCAGCCTTACGACTAGCGGGAGATCCAACACCGGGGAGCTGTTTTTT.

The chain links TRBV20-1 to TRBJ2-1; weak D call: TRBD2 (6 bases). The CDR3 is made up of 16 amino acids. Germline lookup yields CDR1 DFQATT and CDR2 SNEGSKA (reference sequence). V was trimmed by 0 bases and J by 8 bases, leaving 20 bases between them. The CDR3 nucleotides are TGCAGTGCTAGAGACCCGGCGCGGGGAGCTGACGATGAGCAGTTCTTC. Amino acids: CSARDPARGADDEQFF.

The rearrangement joins TRBV30 to TRBJ2-1; 7 bases are shared with TRBD2. This CDR3 comprises 14 residues. The trim removed 1 base at V and 2 bases at J, leaving 2 bases unmatched. Per germline, CDR1 GTSNPN and CDR2 SVGIG (reference sequence). DNA for the CDR3: TGTGCCTGGAGTGAGCGGGGTCCCTACAATGAGCAGTTCTTC. Amino acid sequence: CAWSERGPYNEQFF.

This clonotype was seen repeatedly, ten times or more. V and J are TRBV20-1 and TRBJ2-3; D is perhaps TRBD1 or TRBD2 (5 bases each). V was cut by 2 bases and J by 0 bases, with 12 bases left in between. Germline loops: CDR1 DFQATT, CDR2 SNEGSKA (reference sequence). This CDR3 comprises 15 residues. CDR3 nucleotide sequence: TGCAGTGCTAGACCCCTCCGGGACAGCACAGATACGCAGTATTTT. It yields the protein CSARPLRDSTDTQYF.

This clonotype has a count of ten or more. This rearrangement joins TRBV11-3 to TRBJ2-1; D is undetermined. The CDR3 totals 13 residues. The germline V gene has CDR1 SGHNT and CDR2 YENEEA. Between the trimmed V and J ends, which lost 5 bases and 4 bases, there was a span of 9 bases. This CDR3 reads CASSADGYNEQFF. The CDR3 coding sequence is TGTGCCAGCAGCGCCGACGGATACAATGAGCAGTTCTTC.

There are many counts of this clonotype. The rearrangement joins TRBV5-1 to TRBJ1-1, with TRBD1 matching 9 bases. V dropped 2 bases and J dropped 0; count of bases not matched to a gene: 2. The length of the CDR3 is 15 residues. Germline lookup yields CDR1 SGHRS and CDR2 YFSETQ. CDR3 residues: CASSFGDRVNTEAFF. CDR3 sequence (DNA): TGCGCCAGCAGCTTCGGGGACAGGGTGAACACTGAAGCTTTCTTT.

This clonotype has ten or more counts. J is TRBJ2-1 and V is TRBV6-5; D gene uncertain. V was pared by 2 bases and J by 0 bases, with 8 bases between. CDR1 and CDR2 (germline): MNHEY, SVGAGI. CDR3 length: 15 residues. Here the CDR3 DNA reads TGTGCCAGCAGTTACGGCGGAGTCTCCTACAATGAGCAGTTCTTC. This gives the protein CASSYGGVSYNEQFF.